This is a list of T cell receptor beta chains from one sample in a study of CD8 T cells in Susac syndrome. Each CDR3 protein is one row after TCRdb ran MiXCR on the immunoSEQ multiplex PCR reads. The table has 250,000 to 300,000 distinct CDR3 sequences, 89% seen once. The sample comprised CD8+ T cells from PBMCs. The receptors were sampled from a human donor with multiple sclerosis. Both conserved end residues are part of each CDR3. The D gene is left open where the match is weak. Size tells how often a clone was seen (once, few, many) or the class of an expanded clone, and some rows leave it out.

clone size,D gene,V gene,J gene,CDR3 protein,CDR3 DNA
.,.,TRBV15,TRBJ2-3,CATSRDQEQDTQYF,TGTGCCACCAGCAGAGATCAAGAGCAAGATACGCAGTATTTT
.,TRBD1,TRBV20-1,TRBJ2-1,CSATGQGNEQFF,TGCAGTGCGACGGGACAGGGCAATGAGCAGTTCTTC
.,.,TRBV2,TRBJ1-5,CASSGSTGLGSNQPQHF,TGTGCCAGCAGTGGATCAACAGGCTTGGGAAGCAATCAGCCCCAGCATTTT
.,.,TRBV6-2/TRBV6-3,TRBJ2-5,CASSYSTSGAETQYF,TGTGCCAGCAGTTACTCGACGTCCGGTGCCGAGACCCAGTACTTC
.,.,TRBV5-6,TRBJ2-2,CASSTNRARGELFF,TGTGCCAGCAGCACAAACAGGGCGCGCGGGGAGCTGTTTTTT
.,.,TRBV20-1,TRBJ2-5,CSARGTWNQETQYF,TGCAGTGCTAGGGGCACATGGAACCAAGAGACCCAGTACTTC
.,.,TRBV4-3,TRBJ1-3,CASSQGHNSGNTIYF,TGCGCCAGCAGCCAAGGACATAACTCTGGAAACACCATATATTTT
.,.,TRBV4-2,TRBJ2-7,CASSQVGHEQYF,TGTGCCAGCAGCCAAGTAGGACACGAGCAGTACTTC
.,TRBD1,TRBV15,TRBJ2-2,CATSEGQGETGELFF,TGTGCCACCAGCGAAGGACAGGGGGAGACCGGGGAGCTGTTTTTT
once,.,TRBV28,TRBJ1-1,CASSLPTIGGIEAFF,TGTGCCAGCAGCCTGCCCACTATAGGGGGAATTGAAGCTTTCTTT
.,.,TRBV6-2/TRBV6-3,TRBJ2-1,CASNEFSYNEQFF,TGTGCCAGCAACGAATTCTCCTACAATGAGCAGTTCTTC
.,.,TRBV20-1,TRBJ2-7,CSASVRTNSYEQYF,TGCAGTGCTAGTGTGCGGACCAACTCCTACGAGCAGTACTTC
.,TRBD2,TRBV7-2,TRBJ2-3,CASSLAAGLAGGFTDTQYF,TGTGCCAGCAGCTTAGCTGCGGGACTAGCGGGGGGATTCACAGATACGCAGTATTTT
.,TRBD1,TRBV15,TRBJ2-1,CATRQGVANEQFF,TGTGCCACCAGACAGGGGGTGGCCAATGAGCAGTTCTTC
.,.,TRBV20-1,TRBJ1-3,CSVHLQGKGNTIYF,TGCAGTGTTCACCTACAGGGTAAAGGAAACACCATATATTTT
.,TRBD2,TRBV7-2,TRBJ2-7,CASNRLAGGSYEQYF,TGTGCCAGCAACCGACTAGCGGGGGGTTCCTACGAGCAGTACTTC
.,TRBD1,TRBV28,TRBJ2-6,CASSQGDRSGANVLTF,TGTGCCAGCAGTCAGGGGGACCGCTCTGGGGCCAACGTCCTGACTTTC
.,.,TRBV19,TRBJ2-1,CASSPPGPWDEQFF,TGTGCCAGTAGTCCTCCGGGACCCTGGGATGAGCAGTTCTTC
.,TRBD1,TRBV30,TRBJ1-4,CAWSPGQGIEKLFF,TGTGCCTGGAGTCCGGGACAGGGGATTGAAAAACTGTTTTTT
.,.,TRBV4-1,TRBJ2-2,CASSLLAPNTGELFF,TGCGCCAGCAGTTTGTTAGCGCCAAACACCGGGGAGCTGTTTTTT
.,.,TRBV2,TRBJ2-7,CASSDWVTYEQYF,TGTGCCAGCAGTGATTGGGTTACCTACGAGCAGTACTTC
few,.,TRBV7-3,TRBJ1-6,CASSLYNNSPLHF,TGTGCCAGCAGCTTGTACAATAATTCACCCCTCCACTTT
.,.,TRBV15,TRBJ2-7,CATSRKTAWRYYEQYF,TGTGCCACCAGCAGAAAGACAGCCTGGCGCTACTACGAGCAGTACTTC
few,.,TRBV9,TRBJ2-7,CASSVGGNPYEQYF,TGTGCCAGCAGCGTAGGGGGGAATCCCTACGAGCAGTACTTC
.,.,TRBV5-4,TRBJ2-7,CASSLVGSGAAREEQYF,TGTGCCAGCAGCCTTGTGGGTAGCGGTGCTGCTCGTGAGGAGCAGTACTTC
.,.,TRBV4-3,TRBJ2-1,CASSQEWVGGHNEQFF,TGCGCCAGCAGCCAAGAGTGGGTCGGAGGGCACAATGAGCAGTTCTTC
.,TRBD2,TRBV5-4,TRBJ2-7,CASRGPTSGSTYEQYF,TGTGCCAGCAGAGGACCGACTAGCGGGTCTACCTACGAGCAGTACTTC
once,.,TRBV6-6,TRBJ2-1,CASSDSVGYNEQFF,TGTGCCAGCAGTGACTCGGTAGGGTACAATGAGCAGTTCTTC
.,TRBD1,TRBV10-3,TRBJ1-3,CAITSGDRGRNSGNTIYF,TGTGCCATCACCTCAGGGGACAGGGGACGAAACTCTGGAAACACCATATATTTT
.,TRBD2,TRBV6-1,TRBJ2-7,CASSEGELAAYEQYF,TGTGCCAGCAGCGAGGGGGAACTAGCGGCCTACGAGCAGTACTTC
few,.,TRBV28,TRBJ1-4,CASSFRGGDEKLFF,TGTGCCAGCAGTTTCCGGGGCGGTGATGAAAAACTGTTTTTT
.,.,TRBV6-2/TRBV6-3,TRBJ1-2,CASNQADSNYGYTF,TGTGCCAGCAACCAAGCGGACAGTAACTATGGCTACACCTTC
.,.,TRBV9,TRBJ2-5,CASGASLGLQETQYF,TGTGCCAGCGGAGCGTCCCTAGGGCTCCAAGAGACCCAGTACTTC
.,.,TRBV7-9,TRBJ2-7,CASSSDSFSYEQYF,TGTGCCAGCAGCTCTGACAGTTTCTCCTACGAGCAGTACTTC
.,TRBD1,TRBV16,TRBJ2-1,CASSHPGTVAYNEQFF,TGTGCCAGCAGCCACCCCGGGACAGTGGCCTACAATGAGCAGTTCTTC
.,.,TRBV12-3/TRBV12-4,TRBJ2-1,CASIGSPVNEQFF,TGTGCCAGCATAGGATCCCCGGTTAATGAGCAGTTCTTC
.,.,TRBV6-5,TRBJ2-5,CASSYSGGMRETQYF,TGTGCCAGCAGTTACTCTGGCGGGATGAGGGAGACCCAGTACTTC
.,TRBD1,TRBV27,TRBJ2-2,CASSLITGGSENTGELFF,TGTGCCAGCAGTTTAATAACAGGGGGATCCGAGAACACCGGGGAGCTGTTTTTT
.,TRBD1,TRBV5-1,TRBJ1-4,CASRPRGRDRGEKLFF,TGCGCCAGCAGGCCCCGCGGCCGGGACAGAGGGGAAAAACTGTTTTTT
.,.,TRBV7-9,TRBJ1-6,CASSFPRQADNSPLHF,TGTGCCAGCAGCTTCCCGCGACAGGCGGACAATTCACCCCTCCACTTT
once,TRBD2,TRBV7-3,TRBJ2-1,CASSGVAGGPDEQFF,TGTGCCAGCAGCGGGGTAGCGGGAGGGCCCGATGAGCAGTTCTTC
few,TRBD2,TRBV7-9,TRBJ2-7,CASSPRTSGTYEQYF,TGTGCCAGCAGCCCCCGGACTAGCGGAACCTACGAGCAGTACTTC
once,.,TRBV6-5,TRBJ2-3,CASSGPGADTQYF,TGTGCCAGCAGCGGCCCGGGTGCAGATACGCAGTATTTT
.,.,TRBV29-1,TRBJ1-1,CSVDSTAMNTEAFF,TGCAGCGTTGATTCGACAGCCATGAACACTGAAGCTTTCTTT
.,.,TRBV14,TRBJ2-7,CASSHRTTAYEQYF,TGTGCCAGCAGCCACAGGACTACCGCCTACGAGCAGTACTTC
.,TRBD1,TRBV30,TRBJ1-4,CAWREGQSTNEKLFF,TGTGCCTGGCGCGAGGGACAGTCAACTAATGAAAAACTGTTTTTT
.,TRBD1,TRBV27,TRBJ1-2,CASSSLRTGLNYGYTF,TGTGCCAGCAGTTCACTCCGGACAGGGTTGAACTATGGCTACACCTTC
.,TRBD1,TRBV5-1,TRBJ2-5,CASSFRTGAQETQYF,TGCGCCAGCAGCTTCCGGACAGGGGCCCAAGAGACCCAGTACTTC
once,TRBD2,TRBV12-3/TRBV12-4,TRBJ2-3,CASSLLAGAGDTQYF,TGTGCCAGCAGTTTACTAGCGGGAGCCGGAGATACGCAGTATTTT
few,TRBD2,TRBV6-1,TRBJ2-3,CASSEARSGRTKDTQYF,TGTGCCAGCAGTGAAGCCCGAAGCGGGAGGACAAAAGATACGCAGTATTTT
.,.,TRBV7-9,TRBJ2-7,CASSSLGPPNEQYF,TGTGCCAGCAGCTCTTTAGGCCCACCTAACGAGCAGTACTTC
once,.,TRBV12-3/TRBV12-4,TRBJ1-4,CASNLVGNEKLFF,TGTGCCAGCAACCTGGTGGGAAATGAAAAACTGTTTTTT
.,.,TRBV11-1,TRBJ2-7,CASSLQDYEQYF,TGTGCCAGCAGCTTACAGGACTACGAGCAGTACTTC
.,.,TRBV19,TRBJ2-7,CASSISRDTTYEQYF,TGTGCCAGTAGTATCTCCAGGGACACAACCTACGAGCAGTACTTC
.,TRBD1,TRBV2,TRBJ2-5,CASRDKGAYGETQYF,TGTGCCAGCAGGGACAAGGGGGCGTACGGGGAGACCCAGTACTTC
.,.,TRBV28,TRBJ1-1,CASSLSPDSMNTEAFF,TGTGCCAGCAGTTTGTCCCCCGACAGCATGAACACTGAAGCTTTCTTT
few,.,TRBV6-1,TRBJ2-3,CASSQPRDPKTQYF,TGTGCCAGCAGTCAACCCCGGGACCCAAAGACGCAGTATTTT
.,.,TRBV2,TRBJ1-2,CASRGLGGPYGYTF,TGTGCCAGCAGGGGGCTGGGGGGCCCATATGGCTACACCTTC
.,.,TRBV9,TRBJ2-7,CASSAGTPADEQYF,TGTGCCAGCAGCGCGGGGACCCCCGCCGACGAGCAGTACTTC
.,.,TRBV7-8,TRBJ2-5,CASSLNGVETQYF,TGTGCCAGCAGCTTAAACGGGGTGGAGACCCAGTACTTC